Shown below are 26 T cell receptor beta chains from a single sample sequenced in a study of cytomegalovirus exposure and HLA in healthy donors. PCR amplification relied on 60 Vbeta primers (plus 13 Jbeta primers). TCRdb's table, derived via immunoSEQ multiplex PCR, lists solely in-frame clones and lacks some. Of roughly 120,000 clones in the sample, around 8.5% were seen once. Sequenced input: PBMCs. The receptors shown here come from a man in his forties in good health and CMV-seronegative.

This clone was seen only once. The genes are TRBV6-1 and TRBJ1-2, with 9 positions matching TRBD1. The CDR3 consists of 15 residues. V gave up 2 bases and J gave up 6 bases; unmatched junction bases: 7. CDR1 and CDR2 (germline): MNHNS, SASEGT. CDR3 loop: CASSEIPGQGNGYTF. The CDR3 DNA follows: TGTGCCAGCAGTGAAATACCGGGACAGGGAAATGGCTACACCTTC.

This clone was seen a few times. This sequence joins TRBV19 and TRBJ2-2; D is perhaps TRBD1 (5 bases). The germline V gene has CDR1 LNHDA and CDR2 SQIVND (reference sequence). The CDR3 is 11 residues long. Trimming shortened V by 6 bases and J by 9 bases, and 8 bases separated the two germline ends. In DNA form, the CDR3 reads TGTGCCAGTAGCCGACAGCGGGAGCTGTTTTTT. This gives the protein CASSRQRELFF. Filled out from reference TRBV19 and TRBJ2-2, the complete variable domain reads DGGITQSPKYLFRKEGQNVTLSCEQNLNHDAMYWYRQDPGQGLRLIYYSQIVNDFQKGDIAEGYSVSREKKESFPLTVTSAQKNPTAFYLCASSRQRELFFGEGSRLTVL.

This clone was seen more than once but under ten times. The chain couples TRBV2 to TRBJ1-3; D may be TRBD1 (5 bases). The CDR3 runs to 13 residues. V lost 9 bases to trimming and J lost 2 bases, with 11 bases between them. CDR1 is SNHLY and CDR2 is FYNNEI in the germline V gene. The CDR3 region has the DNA TGTGCCAGAGACAGTAGGGCTGGAAACACCATATATTTT. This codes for CARDSRAGNTIYF.

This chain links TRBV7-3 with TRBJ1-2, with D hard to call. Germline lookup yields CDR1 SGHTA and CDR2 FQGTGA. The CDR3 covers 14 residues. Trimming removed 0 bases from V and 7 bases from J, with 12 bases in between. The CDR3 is CASSLTARVGGYTF. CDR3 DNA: TGTGCCAGCAGCTTAACGGCGAGGGTGGGTGGCTACACCTTC.

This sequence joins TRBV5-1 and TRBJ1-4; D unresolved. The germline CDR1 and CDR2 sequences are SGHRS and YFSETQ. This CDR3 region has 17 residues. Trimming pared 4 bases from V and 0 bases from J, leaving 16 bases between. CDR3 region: CASSLGRNPATNEKLFF. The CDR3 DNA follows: TGCGCCAGCAGCCTAGGGAGAAACCCTGCAACTAATGAAAAACTGTTTTTT.

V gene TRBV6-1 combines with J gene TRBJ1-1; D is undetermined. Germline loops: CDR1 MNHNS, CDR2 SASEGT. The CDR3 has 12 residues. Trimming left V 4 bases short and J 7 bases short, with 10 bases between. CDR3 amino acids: CASSVGGYEAFF. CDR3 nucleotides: TGTGCCAGCAGTGTTGGAGGGTATGAAGCTTTCTTT.

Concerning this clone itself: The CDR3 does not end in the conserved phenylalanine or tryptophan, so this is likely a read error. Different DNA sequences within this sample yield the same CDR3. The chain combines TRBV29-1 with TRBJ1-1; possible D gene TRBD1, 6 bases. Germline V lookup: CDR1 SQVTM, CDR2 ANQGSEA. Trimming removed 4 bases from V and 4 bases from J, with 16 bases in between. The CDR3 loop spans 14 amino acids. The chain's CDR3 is CSVANTGLFTEAFL. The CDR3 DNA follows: TGCAGCGTTGCTAACACAGGGTTGTTCACTGAAGCTTTCTTG.

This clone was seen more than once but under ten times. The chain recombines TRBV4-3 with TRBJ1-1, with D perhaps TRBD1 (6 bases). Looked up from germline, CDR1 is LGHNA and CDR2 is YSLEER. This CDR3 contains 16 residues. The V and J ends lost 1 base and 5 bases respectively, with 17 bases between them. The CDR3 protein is CASSQVYRKGDTEAFF. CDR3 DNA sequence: TGCGCCAGCAGCCAAGTGTATAGGAAGGGGGATACTGAAGCTTTCTTT.

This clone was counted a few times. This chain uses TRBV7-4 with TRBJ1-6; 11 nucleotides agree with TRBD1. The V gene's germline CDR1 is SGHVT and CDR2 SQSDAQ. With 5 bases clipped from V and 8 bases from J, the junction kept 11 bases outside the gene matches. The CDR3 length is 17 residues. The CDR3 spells CASSVGQGVAYHSPLHF. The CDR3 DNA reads TGTGCCAGCAGCGTGGGACAGGGGGTCGCGTATCATTCACCCCTCCACTTT. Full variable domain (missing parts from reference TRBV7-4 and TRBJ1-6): GAGVSQSPRYKVAKRGRDVALRCDSISGHVTLYWYRQTLGQGSEVLTYSQSDAQRDKSGRPSGRFSAERPERSVSTLKIQRTEQGDSAVYLCASSVGQGVAYHSPLHFGNGTRLTVT.

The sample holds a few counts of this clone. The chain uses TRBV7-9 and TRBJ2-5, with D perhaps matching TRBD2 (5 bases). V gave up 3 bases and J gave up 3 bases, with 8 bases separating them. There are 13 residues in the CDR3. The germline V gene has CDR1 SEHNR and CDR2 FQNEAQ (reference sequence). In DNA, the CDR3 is TGTGCCAGCAGCTTGTACGGGAAAGAGACCCAGTACTTC. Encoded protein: CASSLYGKETQYF.

CDR3 region: CASSLFGEPEAFF. CDR3 nucleotides: TGTGCCAGCAGCTTATTTGGAGAACCTGAAGCTTTCTTT. The rearrangement uses TRBV7-8 and TRBJ1-1; D remains unclear. The CDR3 sequence is 13 residues long. Germline V gives CDR1 SGHVS, CDR2 FQNEAQ. The V end was cut by 2 bases, the J end by 6 bases, with 10 bases between. The complete variable domain, with remaining parts taken from reference TRBV7-8 and TRBJ1-1, reads GAGVSQSPRYKVAKRGQDVALRCDPISGHVSLFWYQQALGQGPEFLTYFQNEAQLDKSGLPSDRFFAERPEGSVSTLKIQRTQQEDSAVYLCASSLFGEPEAFFGQGTRLTVV.

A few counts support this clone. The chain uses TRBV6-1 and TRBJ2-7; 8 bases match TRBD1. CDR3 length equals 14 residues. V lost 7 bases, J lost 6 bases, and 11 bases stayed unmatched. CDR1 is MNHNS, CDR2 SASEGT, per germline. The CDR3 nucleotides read TGTGCCAGCATGGTGGGACAGGCGAGCGGCGAGCAGTACTTC. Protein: CASMVGQASGEQYF.

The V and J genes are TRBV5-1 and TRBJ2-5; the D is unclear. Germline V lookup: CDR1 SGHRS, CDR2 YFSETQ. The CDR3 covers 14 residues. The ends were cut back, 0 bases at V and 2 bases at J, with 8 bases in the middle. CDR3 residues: CASSLEVGQETQYF. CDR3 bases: TGCGCCAGCAGCTTGGAGGTCGGGCAAGAGACCCAGTACTTC.

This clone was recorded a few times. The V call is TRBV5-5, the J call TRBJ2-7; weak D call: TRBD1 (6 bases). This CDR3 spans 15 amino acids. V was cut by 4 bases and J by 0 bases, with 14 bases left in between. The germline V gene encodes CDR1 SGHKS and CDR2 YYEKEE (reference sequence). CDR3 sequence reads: CASSLGQTSSYEQYF. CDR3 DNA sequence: TGTGCCAGCAGCCTCGGACAGACGAGCTCCTACGAGCAGTACTTC.

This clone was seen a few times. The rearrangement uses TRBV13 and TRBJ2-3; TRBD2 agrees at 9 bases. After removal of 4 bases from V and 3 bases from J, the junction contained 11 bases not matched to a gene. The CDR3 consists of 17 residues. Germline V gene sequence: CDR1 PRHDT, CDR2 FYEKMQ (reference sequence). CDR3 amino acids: CASSSQGGLAYTDTQYF. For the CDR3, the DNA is TGTGCCAGCAGCTCTCAGGGGGGACTAGCATATACAGATACGCAGTATTTT.

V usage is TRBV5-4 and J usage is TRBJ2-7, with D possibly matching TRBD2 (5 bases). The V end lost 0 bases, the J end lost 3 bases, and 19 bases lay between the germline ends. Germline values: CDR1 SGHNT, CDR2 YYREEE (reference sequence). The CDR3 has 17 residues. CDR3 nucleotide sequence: TGTGCCAGCAGCTTGGGCCCAACGGGAAGGACCAGCTACGAGCAGTACTTC. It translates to CASSLGPTGRTSYEQYF.

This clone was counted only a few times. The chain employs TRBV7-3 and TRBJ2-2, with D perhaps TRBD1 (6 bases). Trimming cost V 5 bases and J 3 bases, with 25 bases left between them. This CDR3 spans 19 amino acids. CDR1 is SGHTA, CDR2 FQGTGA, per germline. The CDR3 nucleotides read TGTGCCAGCAGCCCTTCGGGCGTCCAAAGGGGGAAGGACACCGGGGAGCTGTTTTTT. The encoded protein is CASSPSGVQRGKDTGELFF.

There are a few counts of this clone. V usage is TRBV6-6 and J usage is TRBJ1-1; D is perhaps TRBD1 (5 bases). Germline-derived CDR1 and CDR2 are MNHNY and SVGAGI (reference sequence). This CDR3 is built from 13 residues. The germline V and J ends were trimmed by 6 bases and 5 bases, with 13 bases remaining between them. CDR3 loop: CASSEQVITEAFF. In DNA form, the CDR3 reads TGTGCCAGCAGCGAACAGGTTATAACTGAAGCTTTCTTT.

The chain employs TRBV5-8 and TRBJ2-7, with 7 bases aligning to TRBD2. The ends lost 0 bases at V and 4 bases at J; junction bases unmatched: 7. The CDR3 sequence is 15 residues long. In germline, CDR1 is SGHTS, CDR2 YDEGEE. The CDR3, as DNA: TGTGCCAGCAGCTTGGGGACTAGTAGTTATTACGAGCAGTACTTC. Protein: CASSLGTSSYYEQYF.

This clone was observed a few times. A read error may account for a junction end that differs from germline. The CDR3 DNA reads TGTGCCACCAGCGGACAGGGTGGTAACAATCAGCCCCAGCATTTT. This codes for CATSGQGGNNQPQHF. The rearrangement uses TRBV7-2 and TRBJ1-5; 8 nucleotides match TRBD1. This CDR3 is 15 amino acids long. CDR1 and CDR2 (germline): SGHTA, FQGNSA.

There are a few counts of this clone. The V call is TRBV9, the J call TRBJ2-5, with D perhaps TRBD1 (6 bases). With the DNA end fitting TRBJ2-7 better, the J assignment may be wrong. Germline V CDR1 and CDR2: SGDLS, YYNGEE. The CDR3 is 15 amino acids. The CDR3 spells CASSVEPQGFYEQYF. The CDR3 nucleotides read TGTGCCAGCAGCGTAGAACCGCAGGGGTTCTACGAGCAGTACTTC.

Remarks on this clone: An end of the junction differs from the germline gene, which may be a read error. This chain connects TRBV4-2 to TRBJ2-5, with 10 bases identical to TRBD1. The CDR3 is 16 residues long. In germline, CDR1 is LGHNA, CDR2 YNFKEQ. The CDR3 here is CASSQGEDRGLETQYF. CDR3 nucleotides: TGTGCCAGCAGTCAAGGAGAGGACAGGGGGTTGGAGACCCAGTACTTC.

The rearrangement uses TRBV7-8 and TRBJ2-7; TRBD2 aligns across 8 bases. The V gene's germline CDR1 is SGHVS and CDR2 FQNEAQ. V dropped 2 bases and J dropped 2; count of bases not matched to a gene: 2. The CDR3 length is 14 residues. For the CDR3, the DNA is TGTGCCAGCAGCTTATTAGCGGGACCCTACGAGCAGTACTTC. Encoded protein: CASSLLAGPYEQYF.

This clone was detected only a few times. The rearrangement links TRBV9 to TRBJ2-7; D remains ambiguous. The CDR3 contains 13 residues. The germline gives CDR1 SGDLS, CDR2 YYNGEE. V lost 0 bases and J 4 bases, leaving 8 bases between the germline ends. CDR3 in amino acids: CASSVGAGYEQYF. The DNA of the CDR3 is TGTGCCAGCAGCGTAGGGGCAGGATACGAGCAGTACTTC.

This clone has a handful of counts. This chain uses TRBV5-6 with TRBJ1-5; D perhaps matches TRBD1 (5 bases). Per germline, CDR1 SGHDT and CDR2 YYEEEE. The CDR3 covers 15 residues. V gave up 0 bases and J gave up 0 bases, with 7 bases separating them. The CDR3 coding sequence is TGTGCCAGCAGCTTGGTAGGGGATAGCAATCAGCCCCAGCATTTT. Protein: CASSLVGDSNQPQHF.

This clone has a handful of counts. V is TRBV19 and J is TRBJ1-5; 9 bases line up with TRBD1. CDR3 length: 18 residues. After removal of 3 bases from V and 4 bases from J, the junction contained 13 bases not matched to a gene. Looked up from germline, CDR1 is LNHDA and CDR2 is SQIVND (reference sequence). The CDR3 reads CASSMVGTGTHYNQPQHF. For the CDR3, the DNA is TGTGCCAGTAGTATGGTCGGGACAGGGACCCATTATAATCAGCCCCAGCATTTT.